This T cell receptor (beta chain) was identified during a study of blood T cell repertoires in COVID-19. Overall study: PBMCs, B-cell-depleted T cells, or T cells provided the cDNA or gDNA that made up the material.

Germline CDR1 reads SGHTA; CDR2 reads FQGNSA. The CDR3 loop spans 13 amino acids. The germline V and J ends were trimmed by 5 bases and 0 bases, with 7 bases remaining between them. Clones were read by immunoSEQ multiplex PCR, and TCRdb kept only the in-frame ones, dropping some. The sample contains approximately 330,000 clones, 88% of which appear only once. Input material: peripheral blood. The TCR originated in a woman between 45 and 60 years old with active or convalescent COVID-19. The rearrangement uses TRBV7-2 and TRBJ1-1; D is ambiguous. CDR3 DNA: TGTGCCAGCAGCACAGCTATGAACACTGAAGCTTTCTTT. It translates to CASSTAMNTEAFF.